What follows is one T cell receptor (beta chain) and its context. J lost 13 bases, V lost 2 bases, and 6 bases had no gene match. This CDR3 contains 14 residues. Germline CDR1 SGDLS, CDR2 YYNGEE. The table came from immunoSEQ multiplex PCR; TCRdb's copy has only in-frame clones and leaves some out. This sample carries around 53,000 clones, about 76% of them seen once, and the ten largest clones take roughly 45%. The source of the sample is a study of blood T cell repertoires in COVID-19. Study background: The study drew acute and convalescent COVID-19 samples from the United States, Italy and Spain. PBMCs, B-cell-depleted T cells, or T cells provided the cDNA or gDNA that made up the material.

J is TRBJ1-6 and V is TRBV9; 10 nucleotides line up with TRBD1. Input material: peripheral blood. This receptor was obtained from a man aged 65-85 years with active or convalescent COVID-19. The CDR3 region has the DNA TGTGCCAGCAGCGTGAGGGGGACAGGGGAGCCCCTCCACTTT. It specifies CASSVRGTGEPLHF. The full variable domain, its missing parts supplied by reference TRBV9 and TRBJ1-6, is DSGVTQTPKHLITATGQRVTLRCSPRSGDLSVYWYQQSLDQGLQFLIQYYNGEERAKGNILERFSAQQFPDLHSELNLSSLELGDSALYFCASSVRGTGEPLHFGNGTRLTVT.